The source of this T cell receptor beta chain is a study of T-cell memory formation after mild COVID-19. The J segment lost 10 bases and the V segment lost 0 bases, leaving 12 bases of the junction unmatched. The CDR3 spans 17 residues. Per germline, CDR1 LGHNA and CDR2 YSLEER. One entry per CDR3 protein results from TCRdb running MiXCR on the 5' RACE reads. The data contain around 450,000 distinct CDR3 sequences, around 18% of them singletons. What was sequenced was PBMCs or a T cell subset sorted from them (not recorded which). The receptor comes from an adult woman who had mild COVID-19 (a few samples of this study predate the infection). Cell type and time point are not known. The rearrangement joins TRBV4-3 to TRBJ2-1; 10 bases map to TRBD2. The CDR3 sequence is CASSQDRAGGPSEEQFF. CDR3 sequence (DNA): TGCGCCAGCAGCCAAGATCGAGCGGGAGGGCCGTCGGAGGAGCAGTTCTTC.